This passage covers 3 T cell receptor beta chains from one sample sequenced in a study of T cell responses to AZD1222 COVID-19 vaccine. The method was immunoSEQ multiplex PCR; TCRdb's version includes in-frame clones alone and lacks a portion of them. Counted here are 160,000 or so clones, about 85% occurring once; the ten biggest clones make up 6.9%. Source: peripheral blood, taken after recovery from COVID-19. The source of these receptors is an adult who had recovered from COVID-19.

The chain carries TRBV7-2 and TRBJ1-3; no clear D. The V and J ends lost 2 bases and 0 bases respectively, with 11 bases between them. CDR1 and CDR2 (germline): SGHTA, FQGNSA. This CDR3 spans 16 amino acids. This CDR3 reads CASSLSQASSGNTIYF. DNA of the CDR3: TGTGCCAGCAGCTTATCCCAGGCCTCCTCTGGAAACACCATATATTTT.

This chain joins TRBV14 and TRBJ2-7, with 8 bases that match TRBD1. Germline loops: CDR1 SGHDN, CDR2 FVKESK. The CDR3 is made up of 17 amino acids. The V and J ends lost 0 bases and 4 bases, in that order; junction bases with no gene match: 11. The CDR3 sequence is CASSQDGSWTGRYEQYF. In DNA, the CDR3 is TGTGCCAGCAGCCAAGATGGATCCTGGACAGGGAGGTACGAGCAGTACTTC.

The J gene is TRBJ1-2, the V gene TRBV27; D might be TRBD1 (5 bases). Trimming took 9 bases from V and 2 from J, leaving 13 bases between them. CDR1 is MNHEY and CDR2 is SMNVEV in the germline V gene (reference sequence). The CDR3 runs to 13 residues. CDR3 DNA sequence: TGTGCCAGTCGAGGGGCAGCCAACTATGGCTACACCTTC. Amino acids: CASRGAANYGYTF.